These 11 T cell receptor beta chains were sequenced from one sample in a study of blood T cell repertoires in COVID-19. This table comes from immunoSEQ multiplex PCR, and its TCRdb copy is limited to in-frame clones, with some not included. This table has about 98,000 clones, around 85% appearing once. Sequences were obtained from peripheral blood. The receptors were sampled from a woman aged 80 or over with acute or convalescent COVID-19.

This sequence joins TRBV5-1 and TRBJ1-5, with 7 bases that match TRBD1. CDR1 SGHRS and CDR2 YFSETQ come from the germline V gene. The trim removed 4 bases at V and 10 bases at J, leaving 11 bases unmatched. The CDR3 totals 14 residues. CDR3 coding DNA: TGCGCCAGCAGCGAGGGACAGTTAGGCTCCCCCCAGCATTTT. Protein: CASSEGQLGSPQHF.

The gene calls are TRBV28 and TRBJ1-3; D remains unclear. The CDR3 consists of 12 residues. Germline V CDR1 and CDR2: MDHEN, SYDVKM. Between the trimmed V and J ends, which lost 3 bases and 2 bases, there was a span of 2 bases. The CDR3 spells CASSFTGNTIYF. The CDR3 DNA follows: TGTGCCAGCAGTTTTACTGGAAACACCATATATTTT. Full variable domain (missing parts from reference TRBV28 and TRBJ1-3): DVKVTQSSRYLVKRTGEKVFLECVQDMDHENMFWYRQDPGLGLRLIYFSYDVKMKEKGDIPEGYSVSREKKERFSLILESASTNQTSMYLCASSFTGNTIYFGEGSWLTVV.

The chain employs TRBV11-3 and TRBJ2-3, with D perhaps TRBD2 (5 bases). CDR1 and CDR2 from the germline V gene are SGHNT and YENEEA. The CDR3 is 13 residues long. V lost 0 bases, J lost 6 bases, and 7 bases lay in between. CDR3 loop: CASSLDRGDTQYF. CDR3 nucleotide sequence: TGTGCCAGCAGCTTAGATCGCGGGGATACGCAGTATTTT.

The CDR3 region has the DNA TGTGCCAGCAGTTACTCACTAGACGAAGAGACCCAGTACTTC. Translated, it gives CASSYSLDEETQYF. The genes are TRBV6-2 or TRBV6-3 and TRBJ2-5; D might be TRBD2 (5 bases). The CDR3 extends over 14 amino acids. The germline V gene has CDR1 MNHEY and CDR2 SVGEGT. V dropped 0 bases and J dropped 3 bases, with 8 bases sitting between them.

J is TRBJ1-2 and V is TRBV3-1 (or the pseudogene TRBV3-2), with D perhaps matching TRBD1 (6 bases). The CDR3 sequence is 15 residues long. V gave up 4 bases and J gave up 7 bases, with 19 bases separating them. CDR1 is LGHDT, CDR2 YNNKEL, per germline (reference sequence). CDR3 loop: CASSRRQVLSSGYTF. The CDR3, as DNA: TGTGCCAGCAGCCGGAGACAGGTTCTTTCTAGTGGCTACACCTTC.

The chain couples TRBV10-3 to TRBJ1-2; 8 nucleotides agree with TRBD1. The junction had 5 bases not matched to a gene; V was cut back by 4 bases and J by 4 bases. Germline assignment: CDR1 ENHRY and CDR2 SYGVKD. CDR3 length: 14 residues. The CDR3 nucleotides read TGTGCCATCAGTGCCGCACAGGGGGGCTATGGCTACACCTTC. Translated, it gives CAISAAQGGYGYTF.

The V and J genes are TRBV28 and TRBJ1-2, with D maybe TRBD1 (6 bases). Trimming shortened V by 5 bases and J by 8 bases, and 12 bases separated the two germline ends. CDR1 and CDR2 from the germline V gene are MDHEN and SYDVKM. CDR3 length: 12 residues. This chain's CDR3 is CASSGGHPGYTF. The CDR3, as DNA: TGTGCCAGCAGTGGGGGACATCCAGGCTACACCTTC.

In regard to this clone: At one end, the junction sequence differs from germline, possibly due to a read error. This rearrangement joins TRBV18 to TRBJ2-1, with a possible D match to TRBD2 (5 bases). Germline V gene sequence: CDR1 KGHSH, CDR2 LQKENI. The CDR3 runs to 15 residues. This chain's CDR3 is CASSPPSSSHNEQFF. The CDR3 DNA sequence: TGTGCCAGCTCACCACCGTCTAGCTCCCACAATGAGCAGTTCTTC.

This clone was detected many times. V and J are TRBV7-2 and TRBJ2-7; TRBD2 matches 13 bases. Germline CDR1 reads SGHTA; CDR2 reads FQGNSA. This CDR3 has 15 amino acids. The ends lost 4 bases at V and 7 bases at J; junction bases unmatched: 7. CDR3: CASSSLAGGPEEQYV. In nucleotides, the CDR3 is TGTGCCAGCAGCTCACTAGCGGGGGGGCCTGAGGAGCAGTACGTC.

The J gene is TRBJ2-7, the V gene TRBV7-6; 7 nucleotides line up with TRBD1. Per germline, CDR1 SGHVS and CDR2 FNYEAQ. The CDR3 has 15 amino acids. The junction had 4 bases not matched to a gene; V was cut back by 0 bases and J by 2 bases. The CDR3 DNA sequence: TGTGCCAGCAGCTTAGCACAGGGGTTAGCCTACGAGCAGTACTTC. It translates to CASSLAQGLAYEQYF.

The chain joins TRBV3-1 (or the pseudogene TRBV3-2) to TRBJ2-2; D might be TRBD2 (6 bases). The V gene lost 3 bases and the J gene lost 6 bases, with 17 bases spanning the gap. Per germline, CDR1 LGHDT and CDR2 YNNKEL (reference sequence). The CDR3 sequence is 16 residues long. The CDR3 sequence: CASSQTGTLGAGELFF. The CDR3 coding sequence is TGTGCCAGCAGCCAGACCGGGACTCTGGGGGCCGGGGAGCTGTTTTTT.